The rows below give T cell receptor beta chains drawn from one sample of a study of Ad26.COV2.S vaccination and SARS-CoV-2 variants. The method was immunoSEQ multiplex PCR; TCRdb's version includes in-frame clones alone and lacks a portion of them. The sample lists some 190,000 clones, 70% to 90% occurring once. Sequences were derived from peripheral blood, sampled after recovery from COVID-19. These receptors were collected from a human donor who had recovered from COVID-19. Each CDR3 is given with its conserved first and last residue. The D gene is left open where the match is weak. Not every row has a clone size; where given, it reads once, few, many or a size class.

v_gene	d_gene	abundance	len	j_gene	CDR3nt	CDR3aa
TRBV5-4	TRBD2	.	16	TRBJ2-5	TGTGCCAGCAGCTTGGTGGCTAGCGGTCCCCAAGAGACCCAGTACTTC	CASSLVASGPQETQYF
TRBV20-1	.	.	15	TRBJ2-1	TGCAGTGCTAGTCAGCATGGGGGTACATACAATGAGCAGTTCTTC	CSASQHGGTYNEQFF
TRBV24-1	.	.	16	TRBJ2-4	TGTGCCACCAGTGGCCTTGGGGGGTTAGCCAAAAACATTCAGTACTTC	CATSGLGGLAKNIQYF
TRBV27	.	few	16	TRBJ1-1	TGTGCCAGCAGCAGGACAGTAGTAGTATCGGGCACTGAAGCTTTCTTT	CASSRTVVVSGTEAFF
TRBV13	TRBD2	.	15	TRBJ2-1	TGTGCCAGCAGCTTCCCGACTAGCGGGAGGAATGAGCAGTTCTTC	CASSFPTSGRNEQFF
TRBV6-5	.	.	12	TRBJ2-7	TGTGCCAGCGGGAGGACCGACAGGGAGCAGTACTTC	CASGRTDREQYF
TRBV7-6	TRBD1	.	15	TRBJ2-7	TGTGCCAGCAGTTCCCCGGACAGGGGGTCCTACGAGCAGTACTTC	CASSSPDRGSYEQYF
TRBV11-3	.	medium-sized	14	TRBJ1-4	TGTGCCAGCAGCTTAGTCCAGTCACTGGAAAAACTGTTTTTT	CASSLVQSLEKLFF
TRBV6-5	.	.	14	TRBJ2-5	TGTGCCAGCAGTTACCTCGGTGAGGAAGAGACCCAGTACTTC	CASSYLGEEETQYF
TRBV5-6	.	once	17	TRBJ2-3	TGTGCCAGCAGCCCCCCACACGGGACCTCCATAATGGATACGCAGTATTTT	CASSPPHGTSIMDTQYF
TRBV12-5	TRBD2	.	14	TRBJ2-3	TGTGCTAGTGCCGCGGGACTAGGGTCAGATACGCAGTATTTT	CASAAGLGSDTQYF
TRBV6-1	.	.	19	TRBJ2-7	TGTGCCAGCAGTGAATGGGTCGTCTGGATTAGCGGAAATTCCTACGAGCAGTACTTC	CASSEWVVWISGNSYEQYF
TRBV5-4	.	.	15	TRBJ2-1	TGTGCCAGCAGCTTTGGCCAGACCCAATACAATGAGCAGTTCTTC	CASSFGQTQYNEQFF
TRBV15	TRBD1	once	15	TRBJ2-3	TGTGCCACCAGCACCCGGGACAGGCTCTCAGATACGCAGTATTTT	CATSTRDRLSDTQYF
TRBV6-5	.	.	15	TRBJ2-7	TGTGCCAGCAGTTACACCCGCGGAGCCGTAAACGAGCAGTACTTC	CASSYTRGAVNEQYF
TRBV10-3	.	once	15	TRBJ1-2	TGTGCCATCAGTGAGTCGGGTAAATTACGCTATGGCTACACCTTC	CAISESGKLRYGYTF
TRBV18	.	.	14	TRBJ1-4	TGTGCCAGCTCACCCCCGGGGTATTTAGAAAAACTGTTTTTT	CASSPPGYLEKLFF
TRBV5-5	.	.	13	TRBJ1-6	TGTGCCAGCAGCTTGAACGATAATTCACCCCTCCACTTT	CASSLNDNSPLHF
TRBV3-1/TRBV3-2	.	.	14	TRBJ2-7	TGTGCCAGCAGCCAAGGGCAGGACACCTACGAGCAGTACTTC	CASSQGQDTYEQYF
TRBV5-6	TRBD1	.	15	TRBJ2-5	TGTGCCAGCAGCTCCCATCTAAGGGACAGAGAGACCCAGTACTTC	CASSSHLRDRETQYF
TRBV11-1	.	.	12	TRBJ2-7	TGTGCCAGCAGCCTCGGTTGGACCGAGCAGTACTTC	CASSLGWTEQYF
TRBV10-1	TRBD2	.	18	TRBJ2-1	TGCGCCAGCTTGGTAGGGGAGGTACTAGCGGGATGGTACAATGAGCAGTTCTTC	CASLVGEVLAGWYNEQFF
TRBV4-1	TRBD2	.	20	TRBJ2-1	TGCGCCAGCAGCCAAGATAGGGGGAGACTAGCGGGGAGCTTCTACAATGAGCAGTTCTTC	CASSQDRGRLAGSFYNEQFF
TRBV5-1	TRBD1	.	16	TRBJ1-6	TGCGCCAGCAGCAAAGGACAGGAATCAGATAATTCACCCCTCCACTTT	CASSKGQESDNSPLHF
TRBV7-9	.	once	13	TRBJ1-5	TGTGCCAGCAGCTTAGGGTCAAGTCAGCCCCAGCATTTT	CASSLGSSQPQHF
TRBV5-1	TRBD1	.	18	TRBJ2-7	TGCGCCAGCAGCTTGGCTTTGGGAACGACAGGGGAAACCTACGAGCAGTACTTC	CASSLALGTTGETYEQYF